A single T cell receptor (beta chain) is shown here with its context. The data derive from a study of cytomegalovirus exposure and HLA in healthy donors. The CDR3 sequence is 18 residues long. The V gene lost 5 bases and the J gene lost 3 bases, with 25 bases spanning the gap. Germline loops: CDR1 KGHSH, CDR2 LQKENI. PCR employed 60 Vbeta and 13 Jbeta primers. Sequenced by immunoSEQ multiplex PCR; TCRdb stores in-frame clones only, minus some. Of approximately 180,000 clones listed, roughly 80% were seen once; the top ten hold approximately 6.8%. The TCR was taken from a man between 25 and 39 years old in good health and CMV-seropositive. The specimen sequenced was PBMCs. This chain connects TRBV18 to TRBJ1-1; a weak D match, TRBD1 (6 bases). The CDR3 region is CASSFSTGTPGRDTEAFF. The CDR3 DNA sequence: TGTGCCAGCTCATTCTCCACCGGGACACCTGGAAGGGACACTGAAGCTTTCTTT.